These 11 T cell receptor beta chains were sequenced from one sample in a study of T cell responses to AZD1222 COVID-19 vaccine listed by TCRdb under 2021. The library was generated by the immunoSEQ multiplex PCR assay. Imported from immuneACCESS, the table was reduced by TCRdb to in-frame sequences with V and J called. These copies leave out some clones; in studies compared against another copy, an unresolved V gene accounts for under half, and the cause of the remainder is not known. The sample profile shows 75,000 to 100,000 clones; roughly 85% of them were found once. The ten largest account for 5% to 7.5% of the sample. The time point label, as the study defines it: baseline before first vaccination. The sample was peripheral blood, taken on day 0 of AZD1222 vaccination. The receptors originated from an adult in good health.

The CDR3, as DNA: TGTGCCAGCAGCGACTGGACAGGGTTCAATGAGCAGTTCTTC. Its translation: CASSDWTGFNEQFF. This chain links TRBV7-9 with TRBJ2-1; 8 nucleotides line up with TRBD1. CDR1 is SEHNR and CDR2 is FQNEAQ in the germline V gene (reference sequence). The CDR3 sequence is 14 residues long. Trimming removed 5 bases from V and 6 bases from J; junction bases left unmatched: 6.

This sequence joins TRBV4-1 and TRBJ1-6; D remains unclear. CDR3 length: 15 amino acids. The V gene's germline CDR1 is MGHRA and CDR2 YSYEKL. V gave up 0 bases and J gave up 5 bases, with 8 bases separating them. The CDR3 DNA reads TGCGCCAGCAGCCAAGAGGCAGGCAATAATTCACCCCTCCACTTT. Amino acids: CASSQEAGNNSPLHF.

The V gene is TRBV5-5, the J gene TRBJ2-3, with TRBD2 identical over 9 bases. The junction had 8 bases not matched to a gene; V was cut back by 4 bases and J by 2 bases. Germline V gives CDR1 SGHKS, CDR2 YYEKEE (reference sequence). The CDR3 is 16 residues long. This CDR3 reads CASSADLAGITDTQYF. CDR3 in DNA: TGTGCCAGCAGCGCCGACCTAGCGGGAATCACAGATACGCAGTATTTT.

To note about this clone: The sample carries other DNA sequences with the same CDR3. The chain combines TRBV5-1 with TRBJ2-7, with D unclear. The V gene's germline CDR1 is SGHRS and CDR2 YFSETQ. This CDR3 region has 14 residues. V was trimmed by 0 bases and J by 0 bases, leaving 7 bases between them. In DNA form, the CDR3 reads TGCGCCAGCAGCTTGGGTGGTAGCTCCTACGAGCAGTACTTC. As protein: CASSLGGSSYEQYF. Combining the CDR3 with reference TRBV5-1 and TRBJ2-7 gives the whole variable domain KAGVTQTPRYLIKTRGQQVTLSCSPISGHRSVSWYQQTPGQGLQFLFEYFSETQRNKGNFPGRFSGRQFSNSRSEMNVSTLELGDSALYLCASSLGGSSYEQYFGPGTRLTVT.

The chain has TRBV25-1 and TRBJ1-2; D is possibly TRBD1 (5 bases). Trimming took 7 bases from V and 8 from J, leaving 14 bases between them. The CDR3 length is 12 residues. CDR1 MGHDK and CDR2 SYGVNS come from the germline V gene. CDR3 loop: CASTAFGDGYTF. The CDR3 coding sequence is TGTGCCAGCACCGCCTTTGGGGACGGCTACACCTTC.

This chain links TRBV4-1 with TRBJ2-1; 7 nucleotides align to TRBD2. Germline CDR1 is MGHRA and CDR2 is YSYEKL. The CDR3 contains 17 residues. V dropped 4 bases and J dropped 6; count of bases not matched to a gene: 15. CDR3 DNA: TGCGCCAGCAGCCGAGAGGGGACTGGCGGGAGCTTCAATGAGCAGTTCTTC. This translates into CASSREGTGGSFNEQFF.

The V and J genes are TRBV5-5 and TRBJ1-2; D is undetermined. Between the trimmed V and J ends, which lost 4 bases and 8 bases, there was a span of 15 bases. This CDR3 has 13 amino acids. CDR1 SGHKS and CDR2 YYEKEE come from the germline V gene (reference sequence). CDR3 loop: CASSGLPPRGYTF. Here the CDR3 DNA reads TGTGCCAGCAGCGGACTCCCGCCGAGAGGCTACACCTTC.

The genes are TRBV7-2 and TRBJ1-2, with 8 bases lining up with TRBD1. The CDR3 runs to 15 residues. Trimming removed 1 base from V and 8 bases from J; junction bases left unmatched: 9. From germline, CDR1 is SGHTA and CDR2 FQGNSA. The CDR3 here is CASSLVFGQGGGYTF. Here the CDR3 DNA reads TGTGCCAGCAGCTTAGTCTTCGGACAGGGAGGGGGCTACACCTTC.

The chain is built from TRBV19 and TRBJ1-1, with 10 bases identical to TRBD1. The germline gives CDR1 LNHDA, CDR2 SQIVND (reference sequence). The CDR3 is 13 amino acids. The V gene end was trimmed by 6 bases and the J gene end by 5 bases; junction bases not matched to a gene: 3. The CDR3 DNA reads TGTGCCAGTAGCTCGGACAGGGGGACTGAAGCTTTCTTT. Protein sequence: CASSSDRGTEAFF.

The chain uses TRBV11-2 and TRBJ1-4; 8 nucleotides line up with TRBD1. Germline assignment: CDR1 SGHAT and CDR2 FQNNGV. The CDR3 sequence is 16 residues long. Trimming at V came to 5 bases and at J to 5 bases, leaving 10 bases not matched to a gene. DNA of the CDR3: TGTGCCAGCAGCCCCGCCAGGGGGCGCATGAATGAAAAACTGTTTTTT. This codes for CASSPARGRMNEKLFF.

This clone was found once. V usage is TRBV2 and J usage is TRBJ2-1, with D maybe TRBD2 (5 bases). Germline CDR1 reads SNHLY; CDR2 reads FYNNEI. The CDR3 is 15 residues long. With 6 bases removed from V and 8 bases from J, the gap between germline ends came to 20 bases. Written as DNA, the CDR3 is TGTGCCAGCAGGGGTACTAGAAGACCTACCTATGAGCAGTTCTTC. It encodes CASRGTRRPTYEQFF. The full variable domain, its missing parts supplied by reference TRBV2 and TRBJ2-1, is EPEVTQTPSHQVTQMGQEVILRCVPISNHLYFYWYRQILGQKVEFLVSFYNNEISEKSEIFDDQFSVERPDGSNFTLKIRSTKLEDSAMYFCASRGTRRPTYEQFFGPGTRLTVL.